This TCR beta chain was sequenced in a study of identical twins. TCRdb processed the 5' RACE reads anew with MiXCR; each CDR3 protein has one entry. The sample includes hundreds of thousands of distinct CDR3 sequences, roughly an eighth of them seen just once. This clonotype has just a few counts. CDR3 length: 16 amino acids. CDR1 is SGHDT and CDR2 is YYEEEE in the germline V gene. V lost 4 bases to trimming and J lost 7 bases; unmatched junction nucleotides: 13. These same records also appear under a second study, on yellow fever vaccine responses in identical twins.

The clonotype was recovered from a young woman in good health. This sequence joins TRBV5-6 and TRBJ2-1; 8 bases are a match to TRBD1. Source material: PBMCs. CDR3 nucleotide sequence: TGTGCCAGCAGCCTCTCGGGGGCAGGGGGCTTGAATGAGCAGTTCTTC. Residues: CASSLSGAGGLNEQFF.